Following are 21 T cell receptor beta chains from one sample sequenced in a study of STAT3 mutations in large granular lymphocyte leukemia. Profiled with immunoSEQ multiplex PCR; TCRdb holds only in-frame clones, not every one. This table holds roughly 14,000 clones, roughly 91% found once. Findings and limits, study-wide: Every T-LGLL patient had at least one immunodominant TCRbeta clonotype.

These TCRs' antigens remain unknown. The sample consisted of peripheral blood mononuclear cells. The receptors originated from a woman aged 50 to 60 with T-cell large granular lymphocyte leukemia. Some clones in this sample may be carry-over from other donors' samples.

This chain uses TRBV30 with TRBJ2-6; D uncertain. There are 13 residues in the CDR3. Trimming pared 0 bases from V and 2 bases from J, leaving 2 bases between. From germline, CDR1 is GTSNPN and CDR2 SVGIG (reference sequence). CDR3 sequence (DNA): TGTGCCTGGAGTGTCCCTGGGGCCAACGTCCTGACTTTC. Its translation: CAWSVPGANVLTF.

CDR3 sequence (DNA): TGTGCCAGCAGCTTAGGGATGGCAGCCTCCTACGAGCAGTACTTC. This encodes CASSLGMAASYEQYF. This sequence joins TRBV7-8 and TRBJ2-7; no definite D call. This CDR3 region has 15 residues. The ends were cut back, 1 base at V and 0 bases at J, with 10 bases in the middle. Germline values: CDR1 SGHVS, CDR2 FQNEAQ. Supplemented by reference TRBV7-8 and TRBJ2-7, the full variable domain reads GAGVSQSPRYKVAKRGQDVALRCDPISGHVSLFWYQQALGQGPEFLTYFQNEAQLDKSGLPSDRFFAERPEGSVSTLKIQRTQQEDSAVYLCASSLGMAASYEQYFGPGTRLTVT.

V gene TRBV10-3 combines with J gene TRBJ2-7; a weak D match, TRBD2 (5 bases). This CDR3 contains 15 residues. The V end lost 11 bases, the J end lost 5 bases, and 25 bases lay between the germline ends. Germline CDR1 is ENHRY and CDR2 is SYGVKD. The CDR3: CAAADKRLNSDEQYF. The CDR3 DNA reads as TGTGCCGCCGCAGACAAGAGACTAAATTCAGACGAGCAGTACTTC.

This chain connects TRBV7-6 to TRBJ2-5; D possibly uses TRBD1 or TRBD2 (5 bases each). CDR1 and CDR2 from the germline V gene are SGHVS and FNYEAQ. The CDR3 consists of 15 residues. Trimming pared 6 bases from V and 5 bases from J, leaving 19 bases between. In nucleotides, the CDR3 is TGTGCCAGCAGTTCACAGGAGGCTAGTATCGAGACCCAGTACTTC. Translation: CASSSQEASIETQYF. Combining the CDR3 with reference TRBV7-6 and TRBJ2-5 gives the whole variable domain GAGVSQSPRYKVTKRGQDVALRCDPISGHVSLYWYRQALGQGPEFLTYFNYEAQQDKSGLPNDRFSAERPEGSISTLTIQRTEQRDSAMYRCASSSQEASIETQYFGPGTRLLVL.

The chain has TRBV11-3 and TRBJ1-1; TRBD1 aligns across 9 bases. Per the germline V gene, CDR1 is SGHNT and CDR2 is YENEEA. The CDR3 runs 14 residues. J gave up 5 bases and V 5 bases, and 6 bases lay outside the gene matches. CDR3 DNA sequence: TGTGCCAGCAGCCCCGACAGGGGGGGGACTGAAGCTTTCTTT. Its protein product is CASSPDRGGTEAFF.

This chain uses TRBV5-1 with TRBJ2-1, with TRBD2 matching over 10 bases. Germline assignment: CDR1 SGHRS and CDR2 YFSETQ. This CDR3 comprises 15 residues. V lost 0 bases to trimming and J lost 7 bases; unmatched junction nucleotides: 4. The CDR3 here is CASSLASGSSNEQFF. Written as DNA, the CDR3 is TGCGCCAGCAGCTTGGCTAGCGGGAGTTCTAATGAGCAGTTCTTC.

The V call is TRBV4-1, the J call TRBJ1-2, with D tentatively TRBD1 (5 bases). Trimming took 0 bases from V and 13 from J, leaving 33 bases between them. The CDR3 runs 19 residues. Per the germline V gene, CDR1 is MGHRA and CDR2 is YSYEKL. For the CDR3, the DNA is TGCGCCAGCAGCCAAGATCCTCGTGGCAGTCAGGGCCGGGTGATTTGGAGCACCTTC. Protein sequence: CASSQDPRGSQGRVIWSTF.

The chain carries TRBV18 and TRBJ2-7; no reliable D call. V lost 3 bases and J lost 1, with 10 bases in between. There are 14 residues in the CDR3. CDR1 and CDR2 (germline): KGHSH, LQKENI. CDR3: CASSPSQMSYEQYF. The CDR3, as DNA: TGTGCCAGCTCACCTTCACAGATGTCCTACGAGCAGTACTTC.

V usage is TRBV5-1 and J usage is TRBJ2-1; tentatively, D is TRBD1 (5 bases). Germline lookup yields CDR1 SGHRS and CDR2 YFSETQ. Trimming removed 1 base from V and 3 bases from J, with 23 bases in between. CDR3 length: 19 residues. The CDR3: CASSLLGQGKDYVYNEQFF. CDR3 in DNA: TGCGCCAGCAGCTTGTTGGGGCAGGGAAAGGATTACGTCTACAATGAGCAGTTCTTC.

CDR3 coding DNA: TGTGCCAGCTCACCGAGCAGGAACTCTGGGGCCAACGTCCTGACTTTC. Translation: CASSPSRNSGANVLTF. The chain carries TRBV18 and TRBJ2-6, with D hard to call. This CDR3 is built from 16 residues. The ends were cut back, 3 bases at V and 0 bases at J, with 9 bases in the middle. Looked up from germline, CDR1 is KGHSH and CDR2 is LQKENI. Full variable domain (rest looked up from reference TRBV18 and TRBJ2-6): NAGVMQNPRHLVRRRGQEARLRCSPMKGHSHVYWYRQLPEEGLKFMVYLQKENIIDESGMPKERFSAEFPKEGPSILRIQQVVRGDSAAYFCASSPSRNSGANVLTFGAGSRLTVL.

This chain links TRBV28 with TRBJ1-4; 9 positions agree with TRBD1. The CDR3 runs 15 residues. Germline CDR1 reads MDHEN; CDR2 reads SYDVKM. Trimming removed 2 bases from V and 5 bases from J; junction bases left unmatched: 3. CDR3 nucleotide sequence: TGTGCCAGCAGTTTAGGGGACAGGGCCAATGAAAAACTGTTTTTT. As protein: CASSLGDRANEKLFF.

The chain couples TRBV5-1 to TRBJ2-2, with 8 bases aligning to TRBD1. The length of the CDR3 is 15 residues. Germline CDR1 is SGHRS and CDR2 is YFSETQ. V shed 10 bases and J 4 bases; nucleotides not matched to a gene: 12. As DNA, the CDR3 is TGCGCCTGCCTCGGACCAGGGGGCCTCACCGGGGAGCTGTTTTTT. Protein sequence: CACLGPGGLTGELFF.

V is TRBV5-5 and J is TRBJ1-1; maybe TRBD1 (5 bases). V was clipped by 0 bases and J by 1 base, with 13 bases between them. The CDR3 runs to 16 residues. The germline V gene has CDR1 SGHKS and CDR2 YYEKEE (reference sequence). DNA of the CDR3: TGTGCCAGCAGCTTGGGAAGGGGCCCGAAGAACACTGAAGCTTTCTTT. Its protein product is CASSLGRGPKNTEAFF.

The CDR3 loop is CASSLEGRPPTF. The DNA of the CDR3 is TGTGCCAGCAGCTTAGAGGGACGGCCGCCCACCTTC. The rearrangement joins TRBV7-2 to TRBJ1-2, with D maybe TRBD1 (5 bases). V was trimmed by 1 base and J by 13 bases, leaving 13 bases between them. The CDR3 is 12 amino acids. Looked up from germline, CDR1 is SGHTA and CDR2 is FQGNSA.

The chain joins TRBV27 to TRBJ2-7; TRBD2 agrees at 8 bases. Germline CDR1 is MNHEY and CDR2 is SMNVEV (reference sequence). The CDR3 has 16 amino acids. The trim removed 3 bases at V and 5 bases at J, leaving 12 bases unmatched. CDR3 nucleotides: TGTGCCAGCAGTTTTCGGGGGGGAGGCCGCCCCCACGAGCAGTACTTC. This codes for CASSFRGGGRPHEQYF.

This chain joins TRBV19 and TRBJ2-7; D could derive from TRBD1 or TRBD2 (5 bases each). The CDR3 consists of 15 residues. Germline loops: CDR1 LNHDA, CDR2 SQIVND (reference sequence). V gave up 5 bases and J gave up 0 bases, with 14 bases separating them. In nucleotides, the CDR3 is TGTGCCAGTAGTGCAGAACGGGACGGCTCCTACGAGCAGTACTTC. Residues: CASSAERDGSYEQYF.

The chain carries TRBV19 and TRBJ2-3; tentative D call: TRBD1 (5 bases). The V gene lost 5 bases and the J gene lost 6 bases, with 18 bases spanning the gap. CDR3 length equals 15 residues. CDR1 is LNHDA, CDR2 SQIVND, per germline (reference sequence). The CDR3 reads CASSYKGRTIDTQYF. The CDR3 nucleotides are TGTGCCAGTAGTTATAAGGGAAGGACAATCGATACGCAGTATTTT. Full variable domain (rest looked up from reference TRBV19 and TRBJ2-3): DGGITQSPKYLFRKEGQNVTLSCEQNLNHDAMYWYRQDPGQGLRLIYYSQIVNDFQKGDIAEGYSVSREKKESFPLTVTSAQKNPTAFYLCASSYKGRTIDTQYFGPGTRLTVL.

This chain uses TRBV6-5 with TRBJ2-3; 8 nucleotides agree with TRBD2. After removal of 6 bases from V and 0 bases from J, the junction contained 2 bases not matched to a gene. The CDR3 consists of 14 residues. Germline V gene lookup returns CDR1 MNHEY and CDR2 SVGAGI. The chain's CDR3 is CASSLAGSTDTQYF. The CDR3 DNA reads as TGTGCCAGCAGCCTAGCGGGCAGCACAGATACGCAGTATTTT.

This clone was counted once. J is TRBJ1-1 and V is TRBV7-9; no firm D call. V lost 6 bases to trimming and J lost 2 bases, with 13 bases between them. CDR1 SEHNR and CDR2 FQNEAQ come from the germline V gene (reference sequence). The CDR3 runs to 14 residues. The CDR3 region has the DNA TGTGCCAGCAGTCCCGGACGGATAAACACTGAAGCTTTCTTT. It yields the protein CASSPGRINTEAFF.

The V call is TRBV7-8, the J call TRBJ2-7; unclear D gene. Germline lookup yields CDR1 SGHVS and CDR2 FQNEAQ. The CDR3 contains 14 residues. Trimming shortened V by 5 bases and J by 1 base, and 12 bases separated the two germline ends. DNA of the CDR3: TGTGCCAGCAGCATGTTGGAAGGATCCTACGAGCAGTACTTC. This encodes CASSMLEGSYEQYF.

The rearrangement uses TRBV7-9 and TRBJ2-1, with 7 bases that match TRBD1. V was clipped by 5 bases and J by 4 bases; unmatched bases: 5. The germline CDR1 and CDR2 sequences are SEHNR and FQNEAQ (reference sequence). This CDR3 has 14 residues. The DNA of the CDR3 is TGTGCCAGCAGCCTATCGGGACAGTACAATGAGCAGTTCTTC. Protein product: CASSLSGQYNEQFF. The full variable domain, in which reference TRBV7-9 and TRBJ2-1 provide the parts outside the CDR3, is DTGVSQNPRHKITKRGQNVTFRCDPISEHNRLYWYRQTLGQGPEFLTYFQNEAQLEKSRLLSDRFSAERPKGSFSTLEIQRTEQGDSAMYLCASSLSGQYNEQFFGPGTRLTVL.